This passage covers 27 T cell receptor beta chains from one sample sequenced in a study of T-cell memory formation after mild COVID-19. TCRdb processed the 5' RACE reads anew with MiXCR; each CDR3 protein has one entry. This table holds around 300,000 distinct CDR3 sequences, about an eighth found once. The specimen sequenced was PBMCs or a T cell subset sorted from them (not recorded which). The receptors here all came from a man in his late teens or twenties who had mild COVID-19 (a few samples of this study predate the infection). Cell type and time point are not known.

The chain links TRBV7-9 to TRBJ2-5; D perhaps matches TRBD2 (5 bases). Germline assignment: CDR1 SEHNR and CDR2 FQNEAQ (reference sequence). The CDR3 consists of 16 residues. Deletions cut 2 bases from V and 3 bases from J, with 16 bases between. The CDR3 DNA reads TGTGCCAGCAGCTTACCTTTTTCGGGGAGCGAAGAGACCCAGTACTTC. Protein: CASSLPFSGSEETQYF.

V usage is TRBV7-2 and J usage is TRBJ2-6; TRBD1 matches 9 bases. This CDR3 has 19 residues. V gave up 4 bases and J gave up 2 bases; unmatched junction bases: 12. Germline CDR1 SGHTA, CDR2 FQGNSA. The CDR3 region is CASSSTSGQGSAGANVLTF. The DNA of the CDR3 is TGTGCCAGCAGCTCAACATCGGGACAGGGATCGGCTGGGGCCAACGTCCTGACTTTC.

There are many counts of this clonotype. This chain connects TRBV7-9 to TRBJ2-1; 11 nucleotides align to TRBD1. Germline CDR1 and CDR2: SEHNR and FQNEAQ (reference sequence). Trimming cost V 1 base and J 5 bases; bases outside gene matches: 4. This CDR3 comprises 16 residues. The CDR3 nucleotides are TGTGCCAGCAGCTTAGTGTGGACAGGGGGCCACAATGAGCAGTTCTTC. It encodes CASSLVWTGGHNEQFF.

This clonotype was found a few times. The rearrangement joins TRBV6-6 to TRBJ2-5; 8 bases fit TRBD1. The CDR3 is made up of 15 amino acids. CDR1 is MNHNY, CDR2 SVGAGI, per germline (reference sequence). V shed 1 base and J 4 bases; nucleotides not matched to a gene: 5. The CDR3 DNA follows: TGTGCCAGCAGTTACTATCCGGGACAGGTAGAGACCCAGTACTTC. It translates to CASSYYPGQVETQYF.

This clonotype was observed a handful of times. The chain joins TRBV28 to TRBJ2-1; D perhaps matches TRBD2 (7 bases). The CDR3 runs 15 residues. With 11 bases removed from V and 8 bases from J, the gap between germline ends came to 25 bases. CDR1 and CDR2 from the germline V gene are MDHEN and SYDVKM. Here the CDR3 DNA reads TGTGCCGCCCGGAGGTTGGCGGGGGCTAAAGATGAGCAGTTCTTC. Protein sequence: CAARRLAGAKDEQFF.

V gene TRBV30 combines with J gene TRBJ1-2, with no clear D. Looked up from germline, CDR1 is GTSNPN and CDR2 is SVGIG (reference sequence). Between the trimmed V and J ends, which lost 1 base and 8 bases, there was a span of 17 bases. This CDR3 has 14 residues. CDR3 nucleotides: TGTGCCTGGAGTGGGGCGTACTGGGGTGAAGGCTACACCTTC. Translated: CAWSGAYWGEGYTF. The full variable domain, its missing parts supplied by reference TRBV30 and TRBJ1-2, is SQTIHQWPATLVQPVGSPLSLECTVEGTSNPNLYWYRQAAGRGLQLLFYSVGIGQISSEVPQNLSASRPQDRQFILSSKKLLLSDSGFYLCAWSGAYWGEGYTFGSGTRLTVV.

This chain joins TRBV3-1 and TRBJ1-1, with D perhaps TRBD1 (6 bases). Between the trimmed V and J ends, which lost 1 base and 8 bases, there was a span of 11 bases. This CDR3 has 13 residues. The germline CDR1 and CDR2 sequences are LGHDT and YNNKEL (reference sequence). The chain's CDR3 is CASSQGTAGEAFF. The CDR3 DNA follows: TGTGCCAGCAGCCAAGGGACAGCGGGAGAAGCTTTCTTT.

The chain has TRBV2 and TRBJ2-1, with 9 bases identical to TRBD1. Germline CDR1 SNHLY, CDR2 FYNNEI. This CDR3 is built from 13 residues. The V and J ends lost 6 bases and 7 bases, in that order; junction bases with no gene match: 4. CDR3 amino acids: CASRPDRGNEQFF. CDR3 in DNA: TGTGCCAGCAGGCCAGACAGGGGGAATGAGCAGTTCTTC.

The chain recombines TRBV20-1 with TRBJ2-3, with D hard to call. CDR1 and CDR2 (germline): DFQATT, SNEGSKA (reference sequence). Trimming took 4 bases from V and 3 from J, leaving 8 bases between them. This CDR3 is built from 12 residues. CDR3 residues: CSAMPLTDTQYF. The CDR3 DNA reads TGCAGTGCTATGCCGTTGACAGATACGCAGTATTTT.

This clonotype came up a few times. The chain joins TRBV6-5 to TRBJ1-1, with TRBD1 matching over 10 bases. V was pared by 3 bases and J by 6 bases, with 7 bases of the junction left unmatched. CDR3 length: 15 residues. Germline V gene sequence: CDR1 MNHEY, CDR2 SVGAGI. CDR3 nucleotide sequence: TGTGCCAGCAGTTATTCCAGGACAGGGGGAGCTGAAGCTTTCTTT. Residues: CASSYSRTGGAEAFF.

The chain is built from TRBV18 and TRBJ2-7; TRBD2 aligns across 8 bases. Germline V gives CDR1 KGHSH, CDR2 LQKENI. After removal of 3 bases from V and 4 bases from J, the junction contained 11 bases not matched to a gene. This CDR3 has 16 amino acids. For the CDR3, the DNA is TGTGCCAGCTCACCTAGGACGGGGGGGATTTGGTACGAGCAGTACGTC. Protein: CASSPRTGGIWYEQYV.

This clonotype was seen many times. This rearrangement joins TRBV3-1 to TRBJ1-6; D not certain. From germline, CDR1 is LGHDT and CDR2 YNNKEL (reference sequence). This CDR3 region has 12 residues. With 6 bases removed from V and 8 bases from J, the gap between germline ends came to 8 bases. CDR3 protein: CASRKPDSPLHF. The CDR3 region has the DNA TGTGCCAGCAGGAAACCGGATTCACCCCTCCACTTT.

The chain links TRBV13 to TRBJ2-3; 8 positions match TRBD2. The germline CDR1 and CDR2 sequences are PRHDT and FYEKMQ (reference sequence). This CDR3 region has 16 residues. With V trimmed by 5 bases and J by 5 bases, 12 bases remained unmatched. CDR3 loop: CASSPRGALGGDTQYF. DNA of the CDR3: TGTGCCAGCAGCCCGCGGGGGGCCCTGGGTGGAGATACGCAGTATTTT.

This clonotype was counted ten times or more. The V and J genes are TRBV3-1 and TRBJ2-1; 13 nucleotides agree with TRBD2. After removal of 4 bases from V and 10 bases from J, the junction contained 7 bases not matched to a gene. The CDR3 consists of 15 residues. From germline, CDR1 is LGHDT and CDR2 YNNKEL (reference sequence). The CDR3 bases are TGTGCCAGCAGCCCCGCGACTAGCGGGGGGCAGGAGCAGTTCTTC. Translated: CASSPATSGGQEQFF.

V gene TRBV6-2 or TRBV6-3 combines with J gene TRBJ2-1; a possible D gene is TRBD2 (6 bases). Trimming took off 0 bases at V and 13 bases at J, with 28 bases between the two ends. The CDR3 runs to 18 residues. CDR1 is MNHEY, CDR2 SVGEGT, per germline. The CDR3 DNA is TGTGCCAGCAGTTACTCGGGGAGGAGGACTGCAGGATCCTTCGCTCAGTTCTTC. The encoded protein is CASSYSGRRTAGSFAQFF.

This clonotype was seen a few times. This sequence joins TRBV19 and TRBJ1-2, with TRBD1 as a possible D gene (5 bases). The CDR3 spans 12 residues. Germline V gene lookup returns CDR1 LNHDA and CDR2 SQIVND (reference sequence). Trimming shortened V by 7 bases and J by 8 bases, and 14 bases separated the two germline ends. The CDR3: CASNRRAEGYTF. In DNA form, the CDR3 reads TGTGCCAGTAACCGCAGGGCCGAAGGCTACACCTTC.

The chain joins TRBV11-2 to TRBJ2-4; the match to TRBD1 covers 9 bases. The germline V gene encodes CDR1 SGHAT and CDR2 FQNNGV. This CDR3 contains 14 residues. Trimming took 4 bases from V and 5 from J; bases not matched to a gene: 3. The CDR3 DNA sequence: TGTGCCAGCAGCTCCCGACAGGGGGAAAACATTCAGTACTTC. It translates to CASSSRQGENIQYF.

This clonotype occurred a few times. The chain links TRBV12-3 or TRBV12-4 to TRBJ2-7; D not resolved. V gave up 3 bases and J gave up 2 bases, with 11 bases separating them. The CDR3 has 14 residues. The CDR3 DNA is TGTGCCAGCAGTTTGGAATTACCCCCCTACGAGCAGTACGTC. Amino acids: CASSLELPPYEQYV.

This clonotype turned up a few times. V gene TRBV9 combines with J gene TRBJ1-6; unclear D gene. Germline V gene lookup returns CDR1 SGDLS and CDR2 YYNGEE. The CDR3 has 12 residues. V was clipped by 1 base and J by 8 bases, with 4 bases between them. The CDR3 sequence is CASSVRDSPLHF. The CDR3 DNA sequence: TGTGCCAGCAGCGTACGGGATTCACCCCTCCACTTT.

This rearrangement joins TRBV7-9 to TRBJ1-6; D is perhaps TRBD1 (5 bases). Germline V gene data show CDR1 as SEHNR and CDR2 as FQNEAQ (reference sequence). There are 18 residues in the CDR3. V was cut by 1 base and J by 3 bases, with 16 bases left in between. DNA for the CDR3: TGTGCCAGCAGCTTAGGGGACCTTAGGGGATTCTATAATTCACCCCTCCACTTT. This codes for CASSLGDLRGFYNSPLHF.

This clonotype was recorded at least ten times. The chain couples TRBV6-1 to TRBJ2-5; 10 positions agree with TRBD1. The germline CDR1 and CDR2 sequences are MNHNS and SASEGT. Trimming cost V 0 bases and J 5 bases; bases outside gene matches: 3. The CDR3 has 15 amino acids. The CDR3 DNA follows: TGTGCCAGCAGTGAAGCGACAGGGGGCGCGGAGACCCAGTACTTC. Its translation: CASSEATGGAETQYF.

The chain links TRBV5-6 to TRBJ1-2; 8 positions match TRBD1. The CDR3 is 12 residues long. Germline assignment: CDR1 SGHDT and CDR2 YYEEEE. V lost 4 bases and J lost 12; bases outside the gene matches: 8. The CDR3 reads CASSPWTGWHTF. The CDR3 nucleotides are TGTGCCAGCAGCCCTTGGACAGGGTGGCACACCTTC.

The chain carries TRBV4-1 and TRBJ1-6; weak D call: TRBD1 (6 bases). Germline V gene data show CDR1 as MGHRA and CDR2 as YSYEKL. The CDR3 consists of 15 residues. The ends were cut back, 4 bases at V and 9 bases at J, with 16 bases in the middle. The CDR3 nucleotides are TGCGCCAGCAGCCCGGGGACACGAGCAGGTTCACCCCTCCACTTT. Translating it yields CASSPGTRAGSPLHF.

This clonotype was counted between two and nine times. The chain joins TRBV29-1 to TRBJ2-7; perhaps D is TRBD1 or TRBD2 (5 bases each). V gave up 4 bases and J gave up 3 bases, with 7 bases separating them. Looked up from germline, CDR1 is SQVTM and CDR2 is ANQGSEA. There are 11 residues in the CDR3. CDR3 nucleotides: TGCAGCGTTGGAGGGGACTACGAGCAGTACTTC. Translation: CSVGGDYEQYF.

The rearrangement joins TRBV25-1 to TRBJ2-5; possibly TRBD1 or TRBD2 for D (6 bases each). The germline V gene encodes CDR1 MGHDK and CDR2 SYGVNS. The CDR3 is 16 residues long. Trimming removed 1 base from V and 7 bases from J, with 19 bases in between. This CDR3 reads CASSESGAGRSWTQYF. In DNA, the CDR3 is TGTGCCAGCAGTGAATCGGGGGCAGGACGCTCTTGGACCCAGTACTTC.

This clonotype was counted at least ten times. The CDR3, as DNA: TGTGCCAGCAGCCAAGGTGAGCAGGGGGAAGCTTTCTTT. Translating it yields CASSQGEQGEAFF. This sequence joins TRBV4-2 and TRBJ1-1, with a possible D match to TRBD1 (6 bases). The V end lost 1 base, the J end lost 8 bases, and 11 bases lay between the germline ends. This CDR3 has 13 amino acids. Looked up from germline, CDR1 is LGHNA and CDR2 is YNFKEQ.

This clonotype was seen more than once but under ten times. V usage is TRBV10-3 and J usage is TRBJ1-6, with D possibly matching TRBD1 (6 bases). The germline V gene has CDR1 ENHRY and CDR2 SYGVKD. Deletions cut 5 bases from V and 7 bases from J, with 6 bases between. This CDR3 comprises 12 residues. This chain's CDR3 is CAISTGNSPLHF. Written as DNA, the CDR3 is TGTGCCATCAGTACAGGGAATTCACCCCTCCACTTT.